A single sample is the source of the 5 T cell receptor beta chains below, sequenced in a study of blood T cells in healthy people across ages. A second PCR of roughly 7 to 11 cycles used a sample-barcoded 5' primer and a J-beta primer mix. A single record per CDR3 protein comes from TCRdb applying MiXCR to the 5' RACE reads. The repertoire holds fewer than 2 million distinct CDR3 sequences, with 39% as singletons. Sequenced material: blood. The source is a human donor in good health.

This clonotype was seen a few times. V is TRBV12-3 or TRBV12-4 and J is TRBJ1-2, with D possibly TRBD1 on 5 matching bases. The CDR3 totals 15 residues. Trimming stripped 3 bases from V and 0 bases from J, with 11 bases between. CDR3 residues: CASSFLGQTNYGYTF. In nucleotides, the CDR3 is TGTGCCAGCAGTTTCTTAGGACAAACTAACTATGGCTACACCTTC.

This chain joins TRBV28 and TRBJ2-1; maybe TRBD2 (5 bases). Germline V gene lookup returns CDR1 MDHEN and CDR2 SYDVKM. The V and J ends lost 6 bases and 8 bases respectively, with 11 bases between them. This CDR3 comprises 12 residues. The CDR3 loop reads CASSRFGDEQFF. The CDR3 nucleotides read TGTGCCAGCAGCCGGTTCGGGGATGAGCAGTTCTTC.

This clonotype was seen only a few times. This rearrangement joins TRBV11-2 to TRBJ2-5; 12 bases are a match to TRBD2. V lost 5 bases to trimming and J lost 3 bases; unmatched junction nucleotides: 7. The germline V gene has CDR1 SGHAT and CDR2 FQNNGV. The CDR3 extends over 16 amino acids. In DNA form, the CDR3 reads TGTGCCAGCAGCCTGGGCTCTAGCGGGGGGGAAGAGACCCAGTACTTC. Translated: CASSLGSSGGEETQYF.

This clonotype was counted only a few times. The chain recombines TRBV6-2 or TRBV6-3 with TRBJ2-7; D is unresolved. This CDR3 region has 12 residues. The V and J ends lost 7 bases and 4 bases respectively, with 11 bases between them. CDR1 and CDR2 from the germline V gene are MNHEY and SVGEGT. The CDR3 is CASNPDGYEQYF. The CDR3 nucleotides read TGTGCCAGCAACCCCGACGGGTACGAGCAGTACTTC.

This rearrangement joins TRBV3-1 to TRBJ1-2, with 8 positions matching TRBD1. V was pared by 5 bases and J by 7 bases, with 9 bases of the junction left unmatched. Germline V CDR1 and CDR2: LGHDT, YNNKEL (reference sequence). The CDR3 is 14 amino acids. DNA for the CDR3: TGTGCCAGCAGCACGGACAGGGTTGGTCGTGGCTACACCTTC. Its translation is CASSTDRVGRGYTF.